Listed below are T cell receptor beta chains from one sample, sequenced in a study of neurological immune-mediated disorders. MiXCR, applied by TCRdb to the 5' RACE reads, yields one record per CDR3 protein. This table has 25,000 or so distinct CDR3 sequences, roughly 13% appearing once. Sequencing was done on a sample of CD4+ T cells from blood. The receptors come from a female donor with HTLV-1-associated myelopathy (HAM/TSP). The CDR3 runs from the conserved cysteine through the conserved F or W. The D gene is left open where the match is weak. Clone sizes are given selectively: once, few, many, or a class where the clone is expanded.

j_call clone_size d_call v_call cdr3_length cdr3_aa cdr3_nt
TRBJ1-1 large NA TRBV20-1 14 CSADSRGENTEAFF TGCAGTGCTGATTCCAGGGGAGAGAACACTGAAGCTTTCTTT
TRBJ2-7 medium-sized NA TRBV20-1 12 CSARVGTYEQYF TGCAGTGCTAGAGTCGGGACCTACGAGCAGTACTTC
TRBJ1-3 many NA TRBV5-6 14 CASSPTISGNTIYF TGTGCCAGCAGCCCAACTATCTCTGGAAACACCATATATTTT
TRBJ1-1 many NA TRBV6-2/TRBV6-3 16 CASSHTSRGTGTEAFF TGTGCCAGCAGCCATACAAGTCGGGGCACAGGCACTGAAGCTTTCTTT
TRBJ2-6 many NA TRBV7-9 17 CATRVGIGATGANVLTF TGTGCCACCAGGGTGGGGATAGGGGCCACCGGGGCCAACGTCCTGACTTTC
TRBJ1-4 many TRBD1 TRBV4-1 15 CASSQTGTANEKLFF TGCGCCAGCAGCCAAACCGGGACAGCTAATGAAAAACTGTTTTTT
TRBJ2-3 NA NA TRBV5-1 15 CASTADSTSTDTQYF TGCGCCAGCACTGCCGACTCAACTAGCACAGATACGCAGTATTTT
TRBJ1-2 many TRBD1 TRBV6-6 13 CASSYTGDDGYTF TGTGCCAGCAGTTACACAGGGGATGATGGCTACACCTTC
TRBJ1-1 many NA TRBV7-2 15 CASSLSAGLNTEAFF TGTGCCAGCAGCTTATCGGCAGGGCTGAACACTGAAGCTTTCTTT
TRBJ2-5 NA TRBD2 TRBV24-1 15 CATSDPGTSRENQHF TGTGCCACCAGTGATCCCGGGACTAGCCGGGAGAACCAGCACTTC
TRBJ2-1 many NA TRBV12-3/TRBV12-4 15 CASRSGPGSYNEQFF TGTGCCAGCCGTAGCGGCCCGGGCTCCTACAATGAGCAGTTCTTC
TRBJ2-5 many TRBD2 TRBV3-1 16 CASSRRGTSGSETQYF TGTGCCAGCAGCCGAAGGGGGACTAGCGGGAGTGAGACCCAGTACTTC
TRBJ2-3 medium-sized TRBD2 TRBV9 16 CASSLIAGGRGDTQYF TGTGCCAGCAGCCTAATAGCGGGAGGGCGAGGAGATACGCAGTATTTT
TRBJ1-5 many TRBD1 TRBV20-1 16 CSAAWTGEFPNQPQHF TGCAGTGCCGCTTGGACAGGGGAGTTCCCCAATCAGCCCCAGCATTTT
TRBJ1-1 many NA TRBV7-6 15 CASSSLQGIGTEAFF TGTGCCAGCAGCTCCCTCCAGGGAATAGGTACTGAAGCTTTCTTT
TRBJ2-3 many NA TRBV20-1 16 CSAPPWTEGSGGTQYF TGCAGTGCTCCGCCCTGGACCGAGGGGTCCGGGGGTACGCAGTATTTT
TRBJ2-2 many NA TRBV3-1 13 CASSQYLGGELFF TGTGCCAGCAGCCAGTACTTGGGCGGGGAGCTGTTTTTT
TRBJ1-2 many NA TRBV27 13 CASRARDNYGYTF TGTGCCAGCAGGGCACGGGACAACTATGGCTACACCTTC
TRBJ2-7 NA TRBD2 TRBV7-2 14 CASSSTSGSYEQYF TGTGCCAGCAGCTCAACTAGCGGGTCTTACGAGCAGTACTTC
TRBJ2-1 many TRBD2 TRBV5-1 16 CASSLLAGGPHNEQFF TGCGCCAGCAGCTTGTTGGCGGGAGGGCCGCACAATGAGCAGTTCTTC
TRBJ2-1 many TRBD2 TRBV5-4 14 CASSSGAGSNEQFF TGTGCCAGCAGTTCCGGAGCGGGGAGTAATGAGCAGTTCTTC
TRBJ2-1 many NA TRBV27 14 CASSFYWENNEQFF TGTGCCAGCAGTTTCTATTGGGAGAACAATGAGCAGTTCTTC
TRBJ2-3 many TRBD1 TRBV6-5 15 CASSSVTGGLDTQYF TGTGCCAGCAGTTCCGTGACAGGGGGCCTCGATACGCAGTATTTT
TRBJ2-5 many TRBD2 TRBV7-2 16 CASSVGTGRGGETQYF TGTGCCAGCAGCGTGGGTACCGGTCGGGGGGGGGAGACCCAGTACTTC
TRBJ2-1 NA TRBD2 TRBV7-2 17 CASSLARSGTSSHEQFF TGTGCCAGCAGCTTAGCTAGATCCGGGACTAGCTCCCATGAGCAGTTCTTC
TRBJ2-7 many TRBD2 TRBV20-1 15 CSAPRRSSGGDEQYF TGCAGTGCTCCCCGTCGCTCTAGCGGGGGGGATGAGCAGTACTTC
TRBJ2-1 many TRBD1 TRBV3-1 16 CASSQGGQGFYNEQFF TGTGCCAGCAGCCAAGGTGGACAGGGTTTCTACAATGAGCAGTTCTTC
TRBJ2-7 many TRBD2 TRBV7-8 16 CASSISGGAVSYEQYF TGTGCCAGCAGCATTAGCGGGGGGGCTGTCTCCTACGAGCAGTACTTC
TRBJ2-1 many NA TRBV24-1 12 CATSDEYNEQFF TGTGCCACCAGTGATGAATACAATGAGCAGTTCTTC
TRBJ2-5 many TRBD1 TRBV7-3 14 CASSSGQGEETQYF TGTGCCAGCAGCTCGGGACAGGGCGAGGAGACCCAGTACTTC
TRBJ2-2 medium-sized TRBD1 TRBV10-3 17 CAISPWGDRANTGELFF TGTGCCATCAGTCCATGGGGGGACAGGGCGAACACCGGGGAGCTGTTTTTT
TRBJ2-7 few TRBD1 TRBV7-9 14 CASSSTTGSHEQYF TGTGCCAGCAGCTCCACGACAGGGTCCCACGAGCAGTACTTC
TRBJ1-1 many NA TRBV20-1 14 CRPGSGQPNTEAFF TGCAGGCCGGGGTCGGGACAACCGAACACTGAAGCTTTCTTT